Sequencing of this T cell receptor (beta chain) was carried out in a study of regulatory T cells in long-lasting Graves disease. General observations from the study: Among persistent patients, a larger number of public clonotypes were shared (approximately 3,000) than among newly diagnosed patients (about 1,000).

Construction of TCR beta libraries relied on iRepertoire HTBI primers and on Arm-PCR targeting CDR3 regions. TCRdb re-derived calls from the multiplex PCR reads in MiXCR, one entry per CDR3 protein. The sample comprises about 540,000 distinct CDR3 sequences, about 14% of which are singletons, and 10% rests with the top ten. CDR1 is SGHNT, CDR2 YENEEA, per germline. CDR3 length equals 13 residues. This clonotype was counted many times. What it recognizes is unknown. The junction departs from germline at one end; a sequencing error may be responsible. Time point defined: newly diagnosed GD, antithyroid drugs for less than 3 months. The TCR library was prepared using RNA isolated from PBMCs. A volume of 7 to 9.5 milliliters of peripheral blood was collected in EDTA tubes. This sample also belongs to another study, concerning T cells in Graves' hyperthyroidism and ophthalmopathy.

The J gene is TRBJ2-1, the V gene TRBV11-3, with D hard to call. The TCR originated in a man aged 25-45 years with Graves disease. The sample in question was peripheral blood mononuclear cells (PBMCs), obtained at new diagnosis, from a patient treated with antithyroid drugs. As DNA, the CDR3 is TGTGCCAGCAGTAGACTCAGTGGAAATGGGCAGTTCTTC. Amino acids: CASSRLSGNGQFF.